The 12 T cell receptor beta chains listed next were all sequenced from one sample in a study of T-cell memory formation after mild COVID-19. TCRdb used MiXCR to reprocess the 5' RACE reads, holding one entry per CDR3 protein. In the table there are 180,000 or so distinct CDR3 sequences, 11% of which are singletons. Input material: PBMCs or a T cell subset sorted from them (not recorded which). These receptors were obtained from a man aged 18 to 29 who had mild COVID-19 (a few samples of this study predate the infection). Cell type and time point are not known.

This clonotype has a handful of counts. The chain joins TRBV4-1 to TRBJ2-1, with D perhaps TRBD1 (5 bases). V lost 0 bases to trimming and J lost 4 bases, with 10 bases between them. Germline CDR1 and CDR2: MGHRA and YSYEKL. The CDR3 totals 15 residues. The chain's CDR3 is CASSQDRQLYNEQFF. The CDR3 DNA reads TGCGCCAGCAGCCAAGATCGACAGCTTTACAATGAGCAGTTCTTC.

This clonotype was recorded at least ten times. CDR3 nucleotide sequence: TGCGCCAGCAGCCAAGATCCCGGTAGCTATGGCTACACCTTC. Its protein is CASSQDPGSYGYTF. This chain uses TRBV4-1 with TRBJ1-2; D is undetermined. The germline V and J ends were trimmed by 0 bases and 4 bases, with 9 bases remaining between them. The germline V gene encodes CDR1 MGHRA and CDR2 YSYEKL. CDR3 length: 14 residues.

The rearrangement uses TRBV11-2 and TRBJ2-3; D is uncertain. CDR3 length equals 15 residues. The germline V and J ends were trimmed by 6 bases and 0 bases, with 13 bases remaining between them. Germline CDR1 and CDR2: SGHAT and FQNNGV. The CDR3 sequence is CASRDPRRSTDTQYF. CDR3 DNA sequence: TGTGCCAGCAGGGACCCTAGAAGGAGCACAGATACGCAGTATTTT.

The chain employs TRBV20-1 and TRBJ2-3; D is unclear. The CDR3 contains 13 residues. The V gene's germline CDR1 is DFQATT and CDR2 SNEGSKA (reference sequence). CDR3 loop: CNPARPSTDTQYF. The CDR3, as DNA: TGCAACCCTGCCAGGCCCTCCACAGATACGCAGTATTTT.

In its sample, this clonotype was seen a few times. The chain combines TRBV20-1 with TRBJ1-4; 8 positions agree with TRBD1. The V and J ends lost 5 bases and 5 bases, in that order; junction bases with no gene match: 4. The CDR3 length is 13 residues. Germline CDR1 and CDR2: DFQATT and SNEGSKA (reference sequence). The CDR3 nucleotides are TGCAGTGCTTTCCAGGGGGCGAATGAAAAACTGTTTTTT. It translates to CSAFQGANEKLFF.

This clonotype was detected ten times or more. The V call is TRBV19, the J call TRBJ2-3; the D is unclear. The ends were cut back, 2 bases at V and 9 bases at J, with 9 bases in the middle. This CDR3 has 12 residues. The germline CDR1 and CDR2 sequences are LNHDA and SQIVND (reference sequence). CDR3 residues: CASSISGPTQYF. CDR3 nucleotide sequence: TGTGCCAGTAGTATAAGTGGGCCAACGCAGTATTTT.

This sequence joins TRBV4-2 and TRBJ1-2, with TRBD1 matching over 7 bases. The V gene's germline CDR1 is LGHNA and CDR2 YNFKEQ. The CDR3 loop spans 14 amino acids. After removal of 0 bases from V and 2 bases from J, the junction contained 0 bases not matched to a gene. CDR3 DNA sequence: TGTGCCAGCAGCCAAGACAGGGGGAACTATGGCTACACCTTC. Translation gives CASSQDRGNYGYTF.

This clonotype was observed at least ten times. V and J are TRBV3-1 and TRBJ2-3; TRBD2 matches 10 bases. The V segment lost 4 bases and the J segment 2 bases; nucleotides outside the gene matches: 3. The CDR3 length is 15 residues. CDR1 and CDR2 (germline): LGHDT, YNNKEL (reference sequence). The CDR3 reads CASSPLAGVTDTQYF. The CDR3, as DNA: TGTGCCAGCAGCCCCCTAGCGGGGGTCACAGATACGCAGTATTTT.

This clonotype was counted many times. This chain uses TRBV6-4 with TRBJ1-2; 9 positions match TRBD1. The V segment lost 6 bases and the J segment 7 bases; nucleotides outside the gene matches: 9. Germline loops: CDR1 MRHNA, CDR2 SNTAGT. There are 14 residues in the CDR3. For the CDR3, the DNA is TGTGCCAGCAGGGGACAGGGAGGATTTGGTGGCTACACCTTC. Translation gives CASRGQGGFGGYTF.

This clonotype was found many times. The J gene is TRBJ1-1, the V gene TRBV5-1; 8 bases line up with TRBD1. This CDR3 is built from 14 residues. The V gene's germline CDR1 is SGHRS and CDR2 YFSETQ. The V gene end was trimmed by 2 bases and the J gene end by 4 bases; junction bases not matched to a gene: 4. For the CDR3, the DNA is TGCGCCAGCAGCTTCTCCGGGACAGGCACTGAAGCTTTCTTT. Amino acids: CASSFSGTGTEAFF.

V gene TRBV4-3 combines with J gene TRBJ1-4; 9 bases match TRBD1. CDR1 is LGHNA and CDR2 is YSLEER in the germline V gene. The CDR3 runs 15 residues. V was pared by 0 bases and J by 7 bases, with 3 bases of the junction left unmatched. CDR3 region: CASSQDRQGVEKLFF. The CDR3 DNA reads TGCGCCAGCAGCCAAGATCGACAGGGGGTTGAAAAACTGTTTTTT.

This clonotype has more than one count but fewer than ten. The rearrangement links TRBV6-6 to TRBJ2-5; possibly TRBD2 for D (5 bases). The ends were cut back, 8 bases at V and 4 bases at J, with 8 bases in the middle. The germline V gene encodes CDR1 MNHNY and CDR2 SVGAGI (reference sequence). This CDR3 spans 11 amino acids. The CDR3 DNA reads as TGTGCCAGCGACGGAGGAGAGACCCAGTACTTC. It codes for CASDGGETQYF.